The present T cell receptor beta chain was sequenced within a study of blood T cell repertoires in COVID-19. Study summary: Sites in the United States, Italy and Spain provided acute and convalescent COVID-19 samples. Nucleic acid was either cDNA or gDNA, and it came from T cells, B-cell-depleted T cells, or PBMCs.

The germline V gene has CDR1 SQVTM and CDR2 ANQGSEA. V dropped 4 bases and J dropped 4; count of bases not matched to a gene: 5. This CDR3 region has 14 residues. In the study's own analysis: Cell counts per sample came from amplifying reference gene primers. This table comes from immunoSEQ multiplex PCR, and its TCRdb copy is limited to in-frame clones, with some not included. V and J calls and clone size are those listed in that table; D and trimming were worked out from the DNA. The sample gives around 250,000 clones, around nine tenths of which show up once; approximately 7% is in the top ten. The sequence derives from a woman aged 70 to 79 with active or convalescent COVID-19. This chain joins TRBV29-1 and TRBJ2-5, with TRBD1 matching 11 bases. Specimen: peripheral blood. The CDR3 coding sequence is TGCAGCGTTGGGACAGGGGGCCGAGCAGAGACCCAGTACTTC. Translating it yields CSVGTGGRAETQYF. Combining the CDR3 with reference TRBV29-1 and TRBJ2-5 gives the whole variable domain SAVISQKPSRDICQRGTSLTIQCQVDSQVTMMFWYRQQPGQSLTLIATANQGSEATYESGFVIDKFPISRPNLTFSTLTVSNMSPEDSSIYLCSVGTGGRAETQYFGPGTRLLVL.